Each of the 25 T cell receptor beta chains below was sequenced from the same sample in a study of identical twins. TCRdb re-derived calls from the 5' RACE reads in MiXCR, one entry per CDR3 protein. Of approximately 590,000 distinct CDR3 sequences in the sample, roughly 9.9% were seen once. In addition, the sample was reused for a study of yellow fever vaccine responses in identical twins.

The sequenced sample was PBMCs. The source is a woman aged 18-30 years in good health.

The chain recombines TRBV11-3 with TRBJ2-1; 13 bases match TRBD2. Germline V gives CDR1 SGHNT, CDR2 YENEEA. The trim removed 4 bases at V and 5 bases at J, leaving 5 bases unmatched. The CDR3 is 16 amino acids. CDR3 DNA sequence: TGTGCCAGCAGCTCGAGAGGACTAGCGGGGGACAATGAGCAGTTCTTC. This gives the protein CASSSRGLAGDNEQFF.

This clonotype occurred a few times. The chain recombines TRBV9 with TRBJ2-7, with 9 positions matching TRBD1. The ends lost 6 bases at V and 2 bases at J; junction bases unmatched: 6. The CDR3 contains 14 residues. Germline V CDR1 and CDR2: SGDLS, YYNGEE. CDR3 nucleotide sequence: TGTGCCAGCATCAGGGACAGGGAGACCTACGAGCAGTACTTC. Translated, it gives CASIRDRETYEQYF.

The chain couples TRBV5-1 to TRBJ2-1; the match to TRBD2 covers 12 bases. This CDR3 is 19 amino acids long. The germline V gene has CDR1 SGHRS and CDR2 YFSETQ. J gave up 4 bases and V 1 base, and 12 bases lay outside the gene matches. The CDR3 region has the DNA TGCGCCAGCAGCTTGTCGGGGACTAGCGGGTCCTTCTCATACAATGAGCAGTTCTTC. Its protein product is CASSLSGTSGSFSYNEQFF.

This clonotype was counted many times. V usage is TRBV29-1 and J usage is TRBJ2-1, with D possibly being TRBD1 or TRBD2 (6 bases each). The V end lost 6 bases, the J end lost 8 bases, and 17 bases lay between the germline ends. Germline V lookup: CDR1 SQVTM, CDR2 ANQGSEA. This CDR3 region has 13 residues. For the CDR3, the DNA is TGCAGCGTCCGAGGGGGGTTCGTTGATGAGCAGTTCTTC. It yields the protein CSVRGGFVDEQFF.

This clonotype was detected a few times. CDR3 sequence: CASSSQGRGGANVLTF. CDR3 DNA sequence: TGTGCCAGCAGCTCACAGGGGCGAGGAGGGGCCAACGTCCTGACTTTC. The V gene is TRBV7-3, the J gene TRBJ2-6; 7 bases agree with TRBD1. Per germline, CDR1 SGHTA and CDR2 FQGTGA. Trimming at V came to 4 bases and at J to 4 bases, leaving 7 bases not matched to a gene. This CDR3 comprises 16 residues.

This clonotype was observed a handful of times. The gene calls are TRBV6-1 and TRBJ1-6; D ambiguous. The germline CDR1 and CDR2 sequences are MNHNS and SASEGT. The CDR3 sequence is 15 residues long. V gave up 8 bases and J gave up 8 bases, with 19 bases separating them. The CDR3 protein is CASEGVGIGDSPLHF. CDR3 DNA sequence: TGTGCCAGCGAAGGAGTAGGGATTGGTGATTCACCCCTCCACTTT.

This clonotype showed up just a few times. The gene calls are TRBV2 and TRBJ1-2; possible D gene TRBD1, 6 bases. Germline lookup yields CDR1 SNHLY and CDR2 FYNNEI. CDR3 length: 14 residues. V shed 4 bases and J shed 3 bases, with 12 bases lying between them. The DNA of the CDR3 is TGTGCCAGCAGTGTCAACAGGGAAGACTATGGCTACACCTTC. The encoded protein is CASSVNREDYGYTF.

This clonotype was observed a few times. The chain is built from TRBV25-1 and TRBJ2-2; the D is unclear. Trimming pared 2 bases from V and 0 bases from J, leaving 19 bases between. The CDR3 is made up of 19 amino acids. The germline gives CDR1 MGHDK, CDR2 SYGVNS. The CDR3 here is CASSEPSRLPPSNTGELFF. In DNA, the CDR3 is TGTGCCAGCAGTGAACCCTCGAGACTGCCCCCCTCGAACACCGGGGAGCTGTTTTTT.

The V call is TRBV7-9, the J call TRBJ2-7; D might be TRBD1 (5 bases). Trimming left V 1 base short and J 4 bases short, with 11 bases between. The CDR3 spans 14 residues. Per the germline V gene, CDR1 is SEHNR and CDR2 is FQNEAQ (reference sequence). CDR3 residues: CASSLEGYRYEQYF. DNA for the CDR3: TGTGCCAGCAGCTTAGAGGGATACAGGTACGAGCAGTACTTC.

This clonotype occurred many times. This chain connects TRBV28 to TRBJ2-1; 9 nucleotides agree with TRBD1. Germline loops: CDR1 MDHEN, CDR2 SYDVKM. This CDR3 is 16 amino acids long. With V trimmed by 6 bases and J by 7 bases, 13 bases remained unmatched. The CDR3 reads CASSFPGDRDSNEQFF. For the CDR3, the DNA is TGTGCCAGCAGCTTCCCAGGGGACAGGGATTCAAATGAGCAGTTCTTC.

This clonotype occurred a few times. V and J are TRBV10-3 and TRBJ2-3; 7 bases map to TRBD2. The CDR3 totals 14 residues. Unmatched junction bases numbered 6, after V lost 7 bases and J lost 2 bases. Germline CDR1 ENHRY, CDR2 SYGVKD. Here the CDR3 reads CAITAGEVTDTQYF. CDR3 coding DNA: TGTGCCATCACTGCGGGGGAAGTCACAGATACGCAGTATTTT.

This clonotype was recorded a few times. This chain links TRBV6-5 with TRBJ1-2; D call uncertain. Germline loops: CDR1 MNHEY, CDR2 SVGAGI. The CDR3 contains 13 residues. V was trimmed by 2 bases and J by 5 bases, leaving 9 bases between them. The chain's CDR3 is CASSYGPRYGYTF. The CDR3 DNA is TGTGCCAGCAGTTACGGACCCCGTTATGGCTACACCTTC.

The genes are TRBV12-3 or TRBV12-4 and TRBJ1-2; the D is unclear. This CDR3 region has 13 residues. The V and J ends lost 2 bases and 4 bases respectively, with 8 bases between them. The CDR3 coding sequence is TGTGCCAGCAGTTTATCAGTCTTCTATGGCTACACCTTC. Translation gives CASSLSVFYGYTF.

The chain uses TRBV7-2 and TRBJ2-3; 9 bases are a match to TRBD2. This CDR3 is built from 16 residues. Germline CDR1 reads SGHTA; CDR2 reads FQGNSA. The V gene end was trimmed by 1 base and the J gene end by 4 bases; junction bases not matched to a gene: 6. CDR3 bases: TGTGCCAGCAGCTTAGTCCGCGGGGGGGCCGCAGATACGCAGTATTTT. This gives the protein CASSLVRGGAADTQYF.

This clonotype was seen just once. V usage is TRBV4-2 and J usage is TRBJ1-3, with no clear D. CDR3 size: 23 residues. Germline assignment: CDR1 LGHNA and CDR2 YNFKEQ. Between the trimmed V and J ends, which lost 0 bases and 0 bases, there was a span of 30 bases. For the CDR3, the DNA is TGTGCCAGCAGCCAAGATCACGGGTGGCAGACTAATTTAAACTTAAGCTCTGGAAACACCATATATTTT. It yields the protein CASSQDHGWQTNLNLSSGNTIYF.

Ten or more counts support this clonotype. This rearrangement joins TRBV7-2 to TRBJ2-1; D is possibly TRBD2 (6 bases). Germline V gene lookup returns CDR1 SGHTA and CDR2 FQGNSA. The CDR3 has 15 amino acids. V was trimmed by 1 base and J by 4 bases, leaving 11 bases between them. DNA of the CDR3: TGTGCCAGCAGCTTAGTAGCGGCGCTTTACAATGAGCAGTTCTTC. Its translation is CASSLVAALYNEQFF.

This clonotype was detected a few times. In this CDR3 the conserved last residue, phenylalanine or tryptophan, is missing, so a read error is likely. The DNA is left out, because the CDR3 cannot be placed on it with certainty; the CDR3 is given as TCRdb lists it. The V call is TRBV2, the J call TRBJ2-7; the table's D call of TRBD1 was not tested on the DNA. The CDR3 sequence runs 12 residues, both termini included. Germline V gives CDR1 SNHLY, CDR2 FYNNEI. CDR3 in amino acids: CASSRQGANTRI.

This clonotype turned up a few times. J is TRBJ2-7 and V is TRBV7-9; D unclear. The germline V gene encodes CDR1 SEHNR and CDR2 FQNEAQ (reference sequence). This CDR3 is 16 amino acids long. V lost 2 bases and J 0 bases, leaving 14 bases between the germline ends. The CDR3 coding sequence is TGTGCCAGCAGCTTACCGCCAGGATCTAGCTCCTACGAGCAGTACTTC. It yields the protein CASSLPPGSSSYEQYF.

This clonotype was observed a few times. CDR3 in DNA: TGTGCCACCGATGAGAGGAGCTCTGGAAACACCATATATTTT. As protein: CATDERSSGNTIYF. The gene calls are TRBV28 and TRBJ1-3; the D is unclear. The germline V gene encodes CDR1 MDHEN and CDR2 SYDVKM. The V gene lost 10 bases and the J gene lost 0 bases, with 13 bases spanning the gap. The CDR3 spans 14 residues.

The rearrangement joins TRBV3-1 to TRBJ2-1; the match to TRBD2 covers 7 bases. There are 16 residues in the CDR3. CDR1 is LGHDT and CDR2 is YNNKEL in the germline V gene (reference sequence). Trimming removed 0 bases from V and 6 bases from J; junction bases left unmatched: 8. CDR3 protein: CASSQELWTSSNEQFF. In DNA form, the CDR3 reads TGTGCCAGCAGCCAAGAACTCTGGACTAGTTCCAATGAGCAGTTCTTC.

This clonotype was seen at least ten times. DNA for the CDR3: TGCAGTGCTTTTCCTAGCCGGAGCGCCTACAATGAGCAGTTCTTC. The encoded protein is CSAFPSRSAYNEQFF. J is TRBJ2-1 and V is TRBV20-1; possible D gene TRBD2, 5 bases. Germline values: CDR1 DFQATT, CDR2 SNEGSKA (reference sequence). The CDR3 loop spans 15 amino acids. V dropped 5 bases and J dropped 2 bases, with 16 bases sitting between them.

This clonotype was seen at least ten times. This chain links TRBV29-1 with TRBJ2-5, with TRBD2 matching 9 bases. J gave up 5 bases and V 2 bases, and 0 bases lay outside the gene matches. Per germline, CDR1 SQVTM and CDR2 ANQGSEA. The CDR3 loop spans 12 amino acids. The CDR3 DNA is TGCAGCGTTGAACTAGCGGGGGAGACCCAGTACTTC. Its translation: CSVELAGETQYF.

In this sample, this clonotype turned up many times. This chain uses TRBV7-2 with TRBJ2-6; D is ambiguous. Trimming took 8 bases from V and 2 from J, leaving 10 bases between them. The CDR3 is 14 amino acids. The germline V gene has CDR1 SGHTA and CDR2 FQGNSA. This CDR3 reads CASPKWPGANVLTF. The CDR3 nucleotides are TGTGCCAGCCCAAAATGGCCTGGGGCCAACGTCCTGACTTTC.

This clonotype was observed many times. This chain connects TRBV12-3 or TRBV12-4 to TRBJ2-1; D is perhaps TRBD1 (6 bases). V shed 6 bases and J shed 8 bases, with 20 bases lying between them. The CDR3 sequence is 15 residues long. The DNA for the CDR3 is TGTGCCAGCAGGGAAAGGGGAACAGGGTCCCATGAGCAGTTCTTC. Translating gives CASRERGTGSHEQFF.

This chain connects TRBV18 to TRBJ1-6; D is uncertain. Germline-derived CDR1 and CDR2 are KGHSH and LQKENI. V was cut by 0 bases and J by 2 bases, with 8 bases left in between. The CDR3 totals 16 residues. The CDR3 loop is CASSPPSTTYNSPLHF. The CDR3 DNA sequence: TGTGCCAGCTCACCACCATCGACGACCTATAATTCACCCCTCCACTTT.